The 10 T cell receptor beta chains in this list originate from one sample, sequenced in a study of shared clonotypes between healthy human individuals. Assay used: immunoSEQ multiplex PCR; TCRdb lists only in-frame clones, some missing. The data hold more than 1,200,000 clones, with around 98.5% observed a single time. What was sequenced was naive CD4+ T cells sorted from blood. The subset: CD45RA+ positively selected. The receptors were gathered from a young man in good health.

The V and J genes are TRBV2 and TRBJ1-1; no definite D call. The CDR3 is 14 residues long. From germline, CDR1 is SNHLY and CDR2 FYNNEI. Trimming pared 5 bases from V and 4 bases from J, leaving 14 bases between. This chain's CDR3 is CASSFGRESTEAFF. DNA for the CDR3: TGTGCCAGCAGTTTCGGGAGGGAGAGCACTGAAGCTTTCTTT.

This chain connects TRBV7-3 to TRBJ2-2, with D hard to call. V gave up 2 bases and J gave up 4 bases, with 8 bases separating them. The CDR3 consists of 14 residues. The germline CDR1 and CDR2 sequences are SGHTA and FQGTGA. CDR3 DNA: TGTGCCAGCAGCTTATTTAGACTCACCGGGGAGCTGTTTTTT. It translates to CASSLFRLTGELFF.

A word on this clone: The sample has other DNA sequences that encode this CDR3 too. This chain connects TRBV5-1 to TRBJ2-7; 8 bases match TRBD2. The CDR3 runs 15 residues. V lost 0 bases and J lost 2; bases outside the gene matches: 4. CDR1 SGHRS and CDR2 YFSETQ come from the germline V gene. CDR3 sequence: CASSLGAGVAYEQYF. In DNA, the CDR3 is TGCGCCAGCAGCTTGGGAGCGGGAGTGGCCTACGAGCAGTACTTC.

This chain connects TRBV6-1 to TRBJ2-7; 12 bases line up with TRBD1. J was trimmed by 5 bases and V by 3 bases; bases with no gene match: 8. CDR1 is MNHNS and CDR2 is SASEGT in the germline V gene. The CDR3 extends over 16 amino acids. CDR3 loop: CASSEEGQGARNEQYF. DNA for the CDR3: TGTGCCAGCAGTGAGGAGGGACAGGGGGCGCGGAACGAGCAGTACTTC.

CDR3 DNA sequence: TGTGCCAGCAGCTCCCTAATCATTCAGTACTTC. It encodes CASSSLIIQYF. The rearrangement links TRBV11-2 to TRBJ2-4; D is undetermined. V gave up 4 bases and J gave up 9 bases, with 7 bases separating them. Germline CDR1 and CDR2: SGHAT and FQNNGV. This CDR3 comprises 11 residues.

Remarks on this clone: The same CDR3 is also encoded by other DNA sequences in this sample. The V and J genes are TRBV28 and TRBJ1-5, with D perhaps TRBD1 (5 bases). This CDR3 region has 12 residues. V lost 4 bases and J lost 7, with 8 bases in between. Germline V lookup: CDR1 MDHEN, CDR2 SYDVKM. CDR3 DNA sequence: TGTGCCAGCAGTTCGGGGGGGCAGCCCCAGCATTTT. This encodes CASSSGGQPQHF.

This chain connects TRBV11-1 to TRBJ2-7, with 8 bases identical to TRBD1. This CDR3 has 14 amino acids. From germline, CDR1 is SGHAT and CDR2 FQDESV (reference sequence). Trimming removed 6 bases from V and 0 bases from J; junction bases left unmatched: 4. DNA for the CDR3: TGTGCCAGCAGGCCAGGGGGCAGCTCCTACGAGCAGTACTTC. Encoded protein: CASRPGGSSYEQYF.

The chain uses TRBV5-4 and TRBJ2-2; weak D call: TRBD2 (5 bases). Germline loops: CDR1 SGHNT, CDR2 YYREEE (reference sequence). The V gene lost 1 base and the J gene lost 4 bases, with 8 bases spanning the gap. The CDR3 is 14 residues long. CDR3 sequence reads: CASSLPSFTGELFF. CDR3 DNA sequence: TGTGCCAGCAGCTTGCCTAGCTTCACCGGGGAGCTGTTTTTT.

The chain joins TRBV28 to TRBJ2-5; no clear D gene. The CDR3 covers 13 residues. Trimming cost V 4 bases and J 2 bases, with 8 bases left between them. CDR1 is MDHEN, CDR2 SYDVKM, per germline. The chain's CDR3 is CASSSAIQETQYF. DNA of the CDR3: TGTGCCAGCAGTTCAGCTATTCAAGAGACCCAGTACTTC. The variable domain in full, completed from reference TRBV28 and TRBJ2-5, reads DVKVTQSSRYLVKRTGEKVFLECVQDMDHENMFWYRQDPGLGLRLIYFSYDVKMKEKGDIPEGYSVSREKKERFSLILESASTNQTSMYLCASSSAIQETQYFGPGTRLLVL.

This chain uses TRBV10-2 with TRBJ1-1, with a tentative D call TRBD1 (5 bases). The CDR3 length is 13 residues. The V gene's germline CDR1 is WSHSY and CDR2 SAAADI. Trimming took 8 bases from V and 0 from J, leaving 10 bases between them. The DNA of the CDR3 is TGCGCCAGCCAAGAGACAGTGAACACTGAAGCTTTCTTT. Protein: CASQETVNTEAFF.